The 19 T cell receptor beta chains listed next were all sequenced from one sample in a study of CD8+CD57+ T cells in acquired aplastic anemia. Profiles of TCR beta VDJ and CDR3 were generated from a genomic DNA template. MiXCR was run by TCRdb on the reads, yielding one entry per CDR3 protein. This table has about 95,000 distinct CDR3 sequences, roughly two thirds appearing once. The sequenced patients had an expansion of CD8+CD57+ cells seen by flow cytometry. Sequencing input: sorted CD4+, CD8+, or CD8+CD57+ T cells (not recorded which) from PBMCs. The receptor source for this set is a human donor with aplastic anemia.

The rearrangement uses TRBV2 and TRBJ2-5; D is unresolved. Germline CDR1 and CDR2: SNHLY and FYNNEI. Deletions cut 6 bases from V and 5 bases from J, with 13 bases between. This CDR3 has 13 residues. The CDR3 DNA follows: TGTGCCAGCAGCCGATCTAAGCCCGAGACCCAGTACTTC. Translating it yields CASSRSKPETQYF.

Worth noting for this clonotype: The conserved final phenylalanine or tryptophan is absent from the CDR3, which likely points to a read error. The CDR3: CASSVGQLYGYTY. The DNA for the CDR3 is TGTGCCAGCAGCGTAGGACAGCTCTATGGCTACACCTAC. The rearrangement links TRBV9 to TRBJ1-2; weak D call: TRBD1 (5 bases). Germline V gene sequence: CDR1 SGDLS, CDR2 YYNGEE. The CDR3 spans 13 residues. Trimming took 0 bases from V and 4 from J, leaving 7 bases between them.

The chain employs TRBV2 and TRBJ1-5, with 9 bases aligning to TRBD1. Trimming removed 5 bases from V and 3 bases from J; junction bases left unmatched: 5. Per the germline V gene, CDR1 is SNHLY and CDR2 is FYNNEI. This CDR3 is built from 15 residues. CDR3 in amino acids: CASSRGTGNNQPQHF. CDR3 DNA: TGTGCCAGCAGTAGAGGGACAGGGAACAATCAGCCCCAGCATTTT.

In its sample, this clonotype was seen a few times. The chain joins TRBV10-3 to TRBJ1-5, with no clear D. V was clipped by 9 bases and J by 1 base, with 13 bases between them. Germline CDR1 and CDR2: ENHRY and SYGVKD. CDR3 length: 14 residues. The CDR3 loop is CAIREGGSNQPQHF. The CDR3 nucleotides are TGTGCCATTCGGGAGGGCGGGAGCAATCAGCCCCAGCATTTT.

J is TRBJ1-6 and V is TRBV15; D possibly corresponds to TRBD1 (6 bases). From germline, CDR1 is LNHNV and CDR2 YYDKDF (reference sequence). There are 16 residues in the CDR3. V dropped 1 base and J dropped 5 bases, with 12 bases sitting between them. CDR3 sequence reads: CATSRVWGADNSPLHF. Written as DNA, the CDR3 is TGTGCCACCAGCAGAGTATGGGGGGCCGATAATTCACCCCTCCACTTT. Based on the CDR3 plus reference TRBV15 and TRBJ1-6, the full variable domain is DAMVIQNPRYQVTQFGKPVTLSCSQTLNHNVMYWYQQKSSQAPKLLFHYYDKDFNNEADTPDNFQSRRPNTSFCFLDIRSPGLGDTAMYLCATSRVWGADNSPLHFGNGTRLTVT.

The chain uses TRBV20-1 and TRBJ2-7; TRBD1 aligns across 9 bases. CDR1 is DFQATT and CDR2 is SNEGSKA in the germline V gene (reference sequence). V lost 5 bases and J lost 5; bases outside the gene matches: 13. CDR3 length: 15 residues. CDR3 sequence (DNA): TGCAGTGCTTCGTCAGACAGGGGGTCGGGCCACGAGCAGTACTTC. It yields the protein CSASSDRGSGHEQYF.

The rearrangement uses TRBV25-1 and TRBJ2-1; TRBD1 matches at 8 bases. The junction had 10 bases not matched to a gene; V was cut back by 7 bases and J by 2 bases. The CDR3 has 16 residues. CDR1 is MGHDK and CDR2 is SYGVNS in the germline V gene. CDR3 nucleotide sequence: TGTGCCAGCAAGCCGACCGGGACAGGTCCCTACAATGAGCAGTTCTTC. It yields the protein CASKPTGTGPYNEQFF.

The CDR3 reads CAGSQGGGLTDTQYF. CDR3 nucleotide sequence: TGTGCCGGATCCCAGGGGGGGGGGCTCACAGATACGCAGTATTTT. V is TRBV2 and J is TRBJ2-3, with D perhaps assigned TRBD1 or TRBD2 (7 bases each). CDR1 is SNHLY and CDR2 is FYNNEI in the germline V gene. Trimming pared 11 bases from V and 2 bases from J, leaving 20 bases between. CDR3 length: 15 amino acids.

The chain is built from TRBV20-1 and TRBJ2-5; no definite D call. This CDR3 is 12 amino acids long. V was cut by 1 base and J by 1 base, with 4 bases left in between. Germline CDR1 DFQATT, CDR2 SNEGSKA (reference sequence). The CDR3 DNA sequence: TGCAGTGCTAGAGTTTCCCAAGAGACCCAGTACTTC. Its protein product is CSARVSQETQYF.

The CDR3, as DNA: TGCAGTGCTAGCGCAACATCTAGCAATCAGCCCCAGCATTTT. Translation: CSASATSSNQPQHF. The chain couples TRBV20-1 to TRBJ1-5; no definite D call. The CDR3 sequence is 14 residues long. Germline V gives CDR1 DFQATT, CDR2 SNEGSKA (reference sequence). V was clipped by 3 bases and J by 0 bases, with 9 bases between them.

The J gene is TRBJ1-6, the V gene TRBV15; D ambiguous. The CDR3 length is 12 residues. From germline, CDR1 is LNHNV and CDR2 YYDKDF (reference sequence). Trimming removed 0 bases at V and 14 bases at J, with 8 bases between. The CDR3 sequence: CATSRDHFALHF. For the CDR3, the DNA is TGTGCCACCAGCAGAGATCATTTTGCCCTCCACTTT.

The chain couples TRBV10-3 to TRBJ1-1; D is possibly TRBD1 (6 bases). The CDR3 has 14 residues. Trimming took off 4 bases at V and 1 base at J, with 10 bases between the two ends. Germline V gene data show CDR1 as ENHRY and CDR2 as SYGVKD. The CDR3 coding sequence is TGTGCCATCAGTGGTGGGACAAGGAACACTGAAGCTTTCTTT. Translating it yields CAISGGTRNTEAFF.

Only one count was recorded for this clonotype. CDR3 amino acids: CSAEPGTSIGNEQFF. In DNA form, the CDR3 reads TGCAGTGCTGAGCCGGGAACCTCCATCGGCAATGAGCAGTTCTTC. The V and J genes are TRBV20-1 and TRBJ2-1; a weak D match, TRBD2 (5 bases). CDR3 length equals 15 residues. V was shortened by 5 bases and J by 6 bases, with 20 bases between the two germline ends. Germline CDR1 and CDR2: DFQATT and SNEGSKA (reference sequence).

This clonotype turned up a few times. This rearrangement joins TRBV24-1 to TRBJ2-3, with unresolved D. The CDR3 totals 12 residues. The germline V gene encodes CDR1 KGHDR and CDR2 SFDVKD. V was clipped by 3 bases and J by 4 bases, with 4 bases between them. The CDR3 nucleotides read TGTGCCACCAGTGATGGGGCAGATACGCAGTATTTT. It encodes CATSDGADTQYF.

This clonotype was recorded many times. The V and J genes are TRBV7-9 and TRBJ2-7; D is ambiguous. Trimming removed 4 bases at V and 6 bases at J, with 22 bases between. CDR1 and CDR2 from the germline V gene are SEHNR and FQNEAQ (reference sequence). The CDR3 is 16 amino acids. The CDR3 here is CASSSPRSGVASEQYF. The CDR3 DNA is TGTGCCAGCAGCTCCCCCCGGAGTGGGGTGGCCTCCGAGCAGTACTTC. Filled out from reference TRBV7-9 and TRBJ2-7, the complete variable domain reads DTGVSQNPRHKITKRGQNVTFRCDPISEHNRLYWYRQTLGQGPEFLTYFQNEAQLEKSRLLSDRFSAERPKGSFSTLEIQRTEQGDSAMYLCASSSPRSGVASEQYFGPGTRLTVT.

The J gene is TRBJ2-3, the V gene TRBV2; the D call may be TRBD1 or TRBD2 (6 bases each). The CDR3 sequence is 14 residues long. The V end lost 7 bases, the J end lost 2 bases, and 13 bases lay between the germline ends. In germline, CDR1 is SNHLY, CDR2 FYNNEI. CDR3 residues: CASKGGISTDTQYF. The CDR3 bases are TGTGCCAGCAAAGGGGGGATCTCCACAGATACGCAGTATTTT.

The J gene is TRBJ2-3, the V gene TRBV3-1; TRBD2 aligns across 14 bases. The CDR3 is 15 residues long. Per germline, CDR1 LGHDT and CDR2 YNNKEL (reference sequence). The trim removed 8 bases at V and 0 bases at J, leaving 1 base unmatched. The CDR3 DNA reads TGTGCCAGCGGACTAGCGGGGGGAAGCACAGATACGCAGTATTTT. This encodes CASGLAGGSTDTQYF.

The chain combines TRBV7-8 with TRBJ1-6; no firm D call. Trimming removed 5 bases from V and 10 bases from J, with 12 bases in between. Germline assignment: CDR1 SGHVS and CDR2 FQNEAQ. CDR3 length equals 13 residues. The CDR3 DNA reads TGTGCCAGCAGCCCCACGTTGAAATCACCCCTCCACTTT. The encoded protein is CASSPTLKSPLHF.

Notes on this clonotype: This may arise from a read error, as a much more abundant clone is one base away. This chain links TRBV10-3 with TRBJ2-7; D is perhaps TRBD2 (6 bases). The germline CDR1 and CDR2 sequences are ENHRY and SYGVKD. This CDR3 region has 14 residues. Trimming cost V 7 bases and J 4 bases, with 17 bases left between them. In DNA, the CDR3 is TGTGCCATCACCCAGGCGCCGCGGGGTTACGAGCAGTACTTC. This translates into CAITQAPRGYEQYF.